This section outlines one TCR beta chain sequence together with its context. CDR1 is SGHDN, CDR2 FVKESK, per germline. Trimming took 4 bases from V and 0 from J, leaving 19 bases between them. The CDR3 has 17 residues. Assay used: immunoSEQ multiplex PCR; TCRdb lists only in-frame clones, some missing. This sample carries about 160,000 clones, approximately 90% of them seen once, and the ten largest clones take about 11%. The data originate from a study of control samples from healthy donors and cancer patients. The TCR originated in a man younger than 40 in good health. The J gene is TRBJ2-7, the V gene TRBV14; D ambiguous. The sample consisted of blood. CDR3 sequence: CASSPRKGGVFSYEQYF. Here the CDR3 DNA reads TGTGCCAGCAGCCCGAGGAAGGGCGGCGTCTTCTCCTACGAGCAGTACTTC. Variable domain in full (rest from reference TRBV14 and TRBJ2-7): EAGVTQFPSHSVIEKGQTVTLRCDPISGHDNLYWYRRVMGKEIKFLLHFVKESKQDESGMPNNRFLAERTGGTYSTLKVQPAELEDSGVYFCASSPRKGGVFSYEQYFGPGTRLTVT.